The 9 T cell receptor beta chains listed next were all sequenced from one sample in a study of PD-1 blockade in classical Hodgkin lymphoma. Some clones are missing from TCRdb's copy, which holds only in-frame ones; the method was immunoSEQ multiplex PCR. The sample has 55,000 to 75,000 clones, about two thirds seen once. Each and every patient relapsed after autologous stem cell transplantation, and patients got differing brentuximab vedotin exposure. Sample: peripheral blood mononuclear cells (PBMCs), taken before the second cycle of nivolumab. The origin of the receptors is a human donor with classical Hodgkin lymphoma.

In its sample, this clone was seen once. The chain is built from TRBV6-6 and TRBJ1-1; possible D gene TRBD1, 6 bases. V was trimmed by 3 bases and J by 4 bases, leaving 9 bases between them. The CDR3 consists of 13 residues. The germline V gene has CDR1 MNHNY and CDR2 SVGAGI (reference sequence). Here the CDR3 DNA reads TGTGCCAGCAGTTATGTGGACAGCACTGAAGCTTTCTTT. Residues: CASSYVDSTEAFF.

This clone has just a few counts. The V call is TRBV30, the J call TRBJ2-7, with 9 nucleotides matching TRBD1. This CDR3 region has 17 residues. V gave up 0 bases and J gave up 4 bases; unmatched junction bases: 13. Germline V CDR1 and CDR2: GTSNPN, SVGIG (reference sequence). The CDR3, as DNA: TGTGCCTGGAGTGTATTCCTCGGGACAGGGAAAAGATACGAGCAGTACTTC. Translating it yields CAWSVFLGTGKRYEQYF.

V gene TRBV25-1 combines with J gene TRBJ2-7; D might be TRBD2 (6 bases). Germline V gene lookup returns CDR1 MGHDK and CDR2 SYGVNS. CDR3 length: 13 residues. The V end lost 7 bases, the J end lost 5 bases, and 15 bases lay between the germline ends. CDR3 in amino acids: CASTRAGRHEQYF. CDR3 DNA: TGTGCCAGCACACGAGCGGGTCGGCACGAGCAGTACTTC.

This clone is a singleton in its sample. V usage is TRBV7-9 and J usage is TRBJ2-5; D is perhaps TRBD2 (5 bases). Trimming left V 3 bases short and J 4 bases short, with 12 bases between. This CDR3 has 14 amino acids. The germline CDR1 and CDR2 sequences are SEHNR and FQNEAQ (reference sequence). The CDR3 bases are TGTGCCAGCAGCTTTGGTCCTGGAGGAGAGACCCAGTACTTC. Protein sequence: CASSFGPGGETQYF.

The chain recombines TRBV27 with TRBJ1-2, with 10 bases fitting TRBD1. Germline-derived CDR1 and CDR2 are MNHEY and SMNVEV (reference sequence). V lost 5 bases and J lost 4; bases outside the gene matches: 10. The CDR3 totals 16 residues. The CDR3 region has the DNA TGTGCCAGCAGTCCGTTGGGACAGGGGATCCCCTATGGCTACACCTTC. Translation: CASSPLGQGIPYGYTF.

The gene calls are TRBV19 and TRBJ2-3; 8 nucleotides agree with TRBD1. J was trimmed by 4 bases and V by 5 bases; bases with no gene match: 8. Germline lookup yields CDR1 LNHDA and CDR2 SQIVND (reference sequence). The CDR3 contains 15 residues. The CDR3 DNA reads TGTGCCAGTAGTTCGGCAGGGGGCTTTTCAGATACGCAGTATTTT. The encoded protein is CASSSAGGFSDTQYF.

CDR3 region: CASSLDPAGALNSYNEQFF. The CDR3 nucleotides read TGTGCCAGCAGCTTAGATCCAGCGGGAGCACTAAACTCCTACAATGAGCAGTTCTTC. This chain uses TRBV7-8 with TRBJ2-1; TRBD2 agrees at 8 bases. The CDR3 is 19 amino acids. J gave up 0 bases and V 1 base, and 11 bases lay outside the gene matches. The V gene's germline CDR1 is SGHVS and CDR2 FQNEAQ.

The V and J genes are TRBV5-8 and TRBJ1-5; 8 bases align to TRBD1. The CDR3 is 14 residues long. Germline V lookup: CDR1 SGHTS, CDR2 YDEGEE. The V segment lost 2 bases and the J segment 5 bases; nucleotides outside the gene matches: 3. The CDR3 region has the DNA TGTGCCAGCAGCTTAGGGACAGGATATCAGCCCCAGCATTTT. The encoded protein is CASSLGTGYQPQHF.

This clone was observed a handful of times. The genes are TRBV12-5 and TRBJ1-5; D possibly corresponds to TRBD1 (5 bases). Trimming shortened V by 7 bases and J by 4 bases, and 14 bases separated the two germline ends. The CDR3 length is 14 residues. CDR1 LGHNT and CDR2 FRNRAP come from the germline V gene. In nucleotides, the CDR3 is TGTGCTAGTGCCAAGGGGACGGAAAATCAGCCCCAGCATTTT. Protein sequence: CASAKGTENQPQHF.